Listed below are T cell receptor beta chains from one sample, sequenced in a study of human T cells and chemical hapten exposure. TCRdb reanalysed the RACE reads using MiXCR and keeps one entry per CDR3 protein. The data contain 300,000 to 450,000 distinct CDR3 sequences, 5.1% of them singletons. Sequences were derived from whole blood, sampled in connection with sensitization to the hapten diphenylcyclopropenone (DPC). The receptor set was obtained from a woman in her forties or fifties with alopecia areata. Some clones in this sample may be carry-over from other donors' samples. The conserved cysteine and the conserved F or W are not part of the CDR3 here. A D gene is named only where the DNA matches it firmly.

V	D	length	J	CDR3
TRBV2	-	14	TRBJ2-6	ASSARGVSGANVLT
TRBV2	-	11	TRBJ2-7	ASSDRGRAEQY
TRBV9	TRBD1	13	TRBJ2-5	ASSVDTGGRETQY
TRBV7-2	TRBD2	13	TRBJ2-3	ASSLTSGATDTQY
TRBV19	-	14	TRBJ1-6	ASTGHGGVPNSPLH
TRBV7-2	-	14	TRBJ1-4	ASSLGVVVGNEKLF
TRBV28	-	13	TRBJ2-5	ASSATFGRLETQY
TRBV7-2	-	13	TRBJ2-1	ASSPTTPRSNEQF
TRBV9	TRBD1	11	TRBJ1-1	ASSVGTGGPAF
TRBV3-1	-	11	TRBJ2-3	ASSQVGEDTQY
TRBV20-1	-	6	TRBJ2-5	SASPQY
TRBV29-1	-	9	TRBJ1-2	SVEGPYGYT
TRBV24-1	-	13	TRBJ1-5	ATSPGGESNQPQH
TRBV29-1	-	8	TRBJ1-1	SVGQGEAF
TRBV6-6	-	13	TRBJ1-1	ASSYRTQRGTEAF
TRBV6-5	TRBD1	14	TRBJ2-7	ASSFTGTGLPHEQY
TRBV4-2	TRBD2	20	TRBJ2-1	ASSQDRSPGTSGWSSYNEQF
TRBV6-2/TRBV6-3	-	14	TRBJ1-1	ASSYSRGSENTEAF
TRBV6-2/TRBV6-3	TRBD1	13	TRBJ2-7	ASISAGTGIHEQY
TRBV5-6	TRBD1	11	TRBJ2-7	ASSSGTGGEQY
TRBV29-1	TRBD1	15	TRBJ1-3	SVILPAGQPSGNTIY
TRBV20-1	-	10	TRBJ1-5	SARSAPQPQH
TRBV28	-	10	TRBJ2-7	ASSPPPYEQY
TRBV19	TRBD1	12	TRBJ2-7	ASTPGQAFNEQY
TRBV5-1	-	13	TRBJ2-6	ASETGRSGANVLT
TRBV10-3	-	12	TRBJ2-3	AIRDDASTDTQY
TRBV5-1	-	12	TRBJ1-6	ASSSEITNSPLH
TRBV13	TRBD2	16	TRBJ2-3	ASSLGSRLAGGTDTQY
TRBV7-2	TRBD1	15	TRBJ1-5	ASSLARGPYSNQPQH
TRBV5-6	-	14	TRBJ2-3	ASSWGPGGGTDTQY
TRBV20-1	-	9	TRBJ2-3	SASVSDTQY
TRBV27	-	11	TRBJ2-7	ASSIGATYEQY
TRBV20-1	TRBD1	12	TRBJ1-5	SIKDRGLGQPQH
TRBV12-3/TRBV12-4	TRBD1	14	TRBJ1-3	ASSLGSGGGGNTIY
TRBV7-2	-	16	TRBJ2-7	ASSLFVGGSSYYYEQY
TRBV6-2/TRBV6-3	-	10	TRBJ2-5	ASSYGYETQY
TRBV4-3	-	12	TRBJ1-2	ASSQEVHLYGYT
TRBV5-1	TRBD1	15	TRBJ1-5	ASSPGTGLPYNQPQH
TRBV2	-	13	TRBJ2-4	ASGEEQLAKNIQY
TRBV12-3/TRBV12-4	-	12	TRBJ1-1	ASSYQTGNTEAF
TRBV29-1	-	8	TRBJ2-1	SVEDGEQF
TRBV7-2	TRBD2	13	TRBJ2-3	ASSFDGGAGDTQY
TRBV12-3/TRBV12-4	-	11	TRBJ1-5	ASSLNNYQPQH
TRBV29-1	TRBD2	12	TRBJ2-5	SARGSGSQETQY
TRBV7-9	-	12	TRBJ2-4	ASSLVQGKNIQY
TRBV5-1	TRBD2	13	TRBJ2-3	ASSTSGRAPDTQY
TRBV20-1	TRBD2	14	TRBJ2-3	SARGAGGYSTDTQY
TRBV20-1	-	10	TRBJ2-3	SACGASDTQY
TRBV6-6	-	14	TRBJ2-7	ASSPDPGGYPHEQY
TRBV12-3/TRBV12-4	TRBD2	13	TRBJ2-1	ASGSSGRLPNEQF
TRBV9	TRBD1	15	TRBJ1-6	ASSFLTGEGVNSPLH
TRBV6-2/TRBV6-3	-	10	TRBJ1-2	ATQGSSYGYT
TRBV12-3/TRBV12-4	-	11	TRBJ1-5	ASSPGYPQPQH